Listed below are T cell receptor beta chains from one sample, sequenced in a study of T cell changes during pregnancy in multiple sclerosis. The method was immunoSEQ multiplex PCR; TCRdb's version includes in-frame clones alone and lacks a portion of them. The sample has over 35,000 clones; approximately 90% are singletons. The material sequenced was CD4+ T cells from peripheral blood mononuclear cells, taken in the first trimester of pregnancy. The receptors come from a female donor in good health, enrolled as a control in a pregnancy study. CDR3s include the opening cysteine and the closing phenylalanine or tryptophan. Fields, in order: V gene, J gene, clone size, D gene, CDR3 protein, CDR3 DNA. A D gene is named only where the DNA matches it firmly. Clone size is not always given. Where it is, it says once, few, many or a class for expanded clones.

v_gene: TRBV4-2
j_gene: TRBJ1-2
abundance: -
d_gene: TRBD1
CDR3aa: CASSQVTGVGGYTF
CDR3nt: TGTGCCAGCAGCCAGGTTACAGGGGTCGGTGGCTACACCTTC

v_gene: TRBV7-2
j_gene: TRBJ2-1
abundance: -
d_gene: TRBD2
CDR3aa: CASSLVLAAASGDEQFF
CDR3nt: TGTGCCAGCAGCTTAGTACTAGCGGCGGCGTCCGGGGATGAGCAGTTCTTC

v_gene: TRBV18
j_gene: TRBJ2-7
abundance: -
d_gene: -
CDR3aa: CASSPAGGAEQYF
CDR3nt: TGTGCCAGCTCACCAGCGGGCGGGGCCGAGCAGTACTTC

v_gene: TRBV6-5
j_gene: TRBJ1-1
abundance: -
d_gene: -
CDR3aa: CASSRVRAGSEAFF
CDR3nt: TGTGCCAGCAGCCGCGTCAGGGCAGGGTCTGAAGCTTTCTTT

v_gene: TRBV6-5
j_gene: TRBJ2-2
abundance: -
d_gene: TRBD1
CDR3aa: CASREDRGGTGELFF
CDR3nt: TGTGCCAGCAGGGAGGACAGGGGTGGCACCGGGGAGCTGTTTTTT

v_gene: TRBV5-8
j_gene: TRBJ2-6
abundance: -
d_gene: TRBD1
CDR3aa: CASSPPPDRSGANVLTF
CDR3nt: TGTGCCAGCAGCCCCCCCCCGGACAGGTCTGGGGCCAACGTCCTGACTTTC

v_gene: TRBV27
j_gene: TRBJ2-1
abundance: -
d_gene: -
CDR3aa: CASSFDSIRGSSYNEQFF
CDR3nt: TGTGCCAGCAGTTTTGATTCCATCCGGGGGAGCTCCTACAATGAGCAGTTCTTC

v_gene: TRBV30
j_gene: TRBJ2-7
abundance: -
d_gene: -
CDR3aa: CAWSGQASYEQYF
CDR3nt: TGTGCCTGGAGTGGGCAGGCTTCCTACGAGCAGTACTTC

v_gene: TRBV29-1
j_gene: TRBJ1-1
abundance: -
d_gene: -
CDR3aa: CSVARALNTEAFF
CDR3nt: TGCAGCGTTGCCAGGGCCCTGAACACTGAAGCTTTCTTT

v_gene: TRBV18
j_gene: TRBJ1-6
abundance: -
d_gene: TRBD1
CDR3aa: CASSPLGQGGSPLHF
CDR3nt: TGTGCCAGCTCACCGCTCGGACAGGGTGGCTCACCCCTCCACTTT

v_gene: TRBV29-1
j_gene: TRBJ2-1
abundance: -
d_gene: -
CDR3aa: CSVADRNNEQFF
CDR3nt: TGCAGCGTTGCAGACAGGAACAATGAGCAGTTCTTC

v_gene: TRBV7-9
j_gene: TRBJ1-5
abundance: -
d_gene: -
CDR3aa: CASSPRDNNQPQHF
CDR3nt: TGTGCCAGCAGCCCCCGGGATAACAATCAGCCCCAGCATTTT

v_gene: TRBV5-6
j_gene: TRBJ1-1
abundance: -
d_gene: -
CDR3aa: CASSMGPGKAFF
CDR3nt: TGTGCCAGCAGCATGGGGCCAGGGAAGGCTTTCTTT

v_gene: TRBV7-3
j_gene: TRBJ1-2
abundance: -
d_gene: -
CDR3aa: CASSLKNLEHREINYGYTF
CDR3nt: TGTGCCAGCAGCTTAAAGAATCTAGAACACAGGGAGATTAACTATGGCTACACCTTC

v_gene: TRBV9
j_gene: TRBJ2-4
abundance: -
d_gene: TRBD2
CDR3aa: CASSQRAGGLNIQYF
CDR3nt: TGTGCCAGCAGCCAGAGGGCGGGGGGTTTGAACATTCAGTACTTC

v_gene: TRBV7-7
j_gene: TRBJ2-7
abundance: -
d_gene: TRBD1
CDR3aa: CASSLGTGGGYEQYF
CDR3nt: TGTGCTAGCAGCCTCGGGACAGGGGGTGGGTACGAGCAGTACTTC

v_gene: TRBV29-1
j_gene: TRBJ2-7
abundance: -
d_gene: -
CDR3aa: CSVGYRVSEQYF
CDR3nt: TGCAGCGTTGGATACAGGGTATCCGAGCAGTACTTC

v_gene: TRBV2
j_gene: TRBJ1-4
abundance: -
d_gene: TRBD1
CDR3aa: CASRGQGAEGEKLFF
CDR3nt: TGTGCCAGCAGGGGACAGGGGGCTGAGGGGGAAAAACTGTTTTTT

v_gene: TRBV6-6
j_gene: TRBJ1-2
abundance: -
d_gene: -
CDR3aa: CASSYATGNGYTF
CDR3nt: TGTGCCAGCAGTTACGCCACAGGGAATGGCTACACCTTC

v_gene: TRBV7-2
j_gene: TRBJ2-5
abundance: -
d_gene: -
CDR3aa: CASSLSMETQYF
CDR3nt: TGTGCCAGCAGCTTAAGCATGGAGACCCAGTACTTC

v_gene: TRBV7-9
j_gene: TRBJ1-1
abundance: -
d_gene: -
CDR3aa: CASSLNQDTEAFF
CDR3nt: TGTGCCAGCAGCTTGAACCAGGACACTGAAGCTTTCTTT

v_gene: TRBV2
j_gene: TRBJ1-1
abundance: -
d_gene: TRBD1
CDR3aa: CASTTSTGAEAFF
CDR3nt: TGTGCCAGCACCACATCGACAGGGGCAGAAGCTTTCTTT

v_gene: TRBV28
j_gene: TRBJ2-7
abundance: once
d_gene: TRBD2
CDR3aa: CASSSGTTYSYEQYF
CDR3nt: TGTGCCAGCAGCTCCGGGACTACCTACTCCTACGAGCAGTACTTC

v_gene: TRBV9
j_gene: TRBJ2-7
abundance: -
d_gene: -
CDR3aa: CASSVGDLGQRPYEQYF
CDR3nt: TGTGCCAGCAGCGTGGGTGACCTCGGACAGAGACCCTACGAGCAGTACTTC

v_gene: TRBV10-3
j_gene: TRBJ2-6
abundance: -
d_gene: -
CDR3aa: CAISPGELGANVLTF
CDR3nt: TGTGCCATTTCCCCAGGGGAGCTGGGCGCCAACGTCCTGACTTTC

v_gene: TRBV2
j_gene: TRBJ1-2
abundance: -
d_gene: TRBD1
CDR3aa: CASSQGTVDGYTF
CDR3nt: TGTGCCAGCAGTCAGGGGACAGTGGATGGCTACACCTTC

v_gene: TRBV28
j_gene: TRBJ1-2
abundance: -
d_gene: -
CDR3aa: CASSSGAGADYGYTF
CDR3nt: TGTGCCAGCAGTTCCGGGGCGGGGGCGGACTATGGCTACACCTTC

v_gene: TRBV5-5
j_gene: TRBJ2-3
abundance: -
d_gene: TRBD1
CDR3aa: CASSGRQGARGTDTQYF
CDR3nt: TGTGCCAGCAGCGGCCGACAGGGGGCGAGGGGCACAGATACGCAGTATTTT

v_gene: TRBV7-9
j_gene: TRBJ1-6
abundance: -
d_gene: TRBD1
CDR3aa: CASSLDRDSSPLHF
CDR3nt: TGTGCCAGCAGCCTTGACAGGGATTCTTCACCCCTCCACTTT

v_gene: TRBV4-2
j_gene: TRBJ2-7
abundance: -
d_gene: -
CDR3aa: CASSQDLRSSYEQYF
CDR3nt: TGTGCCAGCAGCCAAGATTTAAGGAGCTCCTACGAGCAGTACTTC

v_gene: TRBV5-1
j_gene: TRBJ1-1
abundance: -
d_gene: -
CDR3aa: CASSLNALQGTEAFF
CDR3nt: TGCGCCAGCAGCTTGAACGCCCTTCAGGGCACTGAAGCTTTCTTT

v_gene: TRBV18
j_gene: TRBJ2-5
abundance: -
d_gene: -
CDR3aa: CASSPASTGQETQYF
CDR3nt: TGTGCCAGCTCACCCGCTTCCACAGGCCAAGAGACCCAGTACTTC

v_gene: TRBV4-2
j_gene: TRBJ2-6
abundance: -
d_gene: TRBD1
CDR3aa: CASRPGTGGSGANVLTF
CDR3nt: TGTGCCAGCAGACCCGGGACAGGGGGCTCTGGGGCCAACGTCCTGACTTTC

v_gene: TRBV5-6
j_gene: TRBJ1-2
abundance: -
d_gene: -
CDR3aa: CASSSDYGYTF
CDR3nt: TGTGCCAGCAGCTCAGACTATGGCTACACCTTC

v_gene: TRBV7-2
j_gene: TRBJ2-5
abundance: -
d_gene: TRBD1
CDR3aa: CASSYNQGQGTQYF
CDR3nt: TGTGCCAGCAGCTACAACCAGGGACAGGGGACCCAGTACTTC

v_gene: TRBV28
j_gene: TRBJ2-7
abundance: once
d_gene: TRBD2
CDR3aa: CASSGGREQYF
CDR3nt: TGTGCCAGCAGTGGCGGGAGAGAGCAGTACTTC